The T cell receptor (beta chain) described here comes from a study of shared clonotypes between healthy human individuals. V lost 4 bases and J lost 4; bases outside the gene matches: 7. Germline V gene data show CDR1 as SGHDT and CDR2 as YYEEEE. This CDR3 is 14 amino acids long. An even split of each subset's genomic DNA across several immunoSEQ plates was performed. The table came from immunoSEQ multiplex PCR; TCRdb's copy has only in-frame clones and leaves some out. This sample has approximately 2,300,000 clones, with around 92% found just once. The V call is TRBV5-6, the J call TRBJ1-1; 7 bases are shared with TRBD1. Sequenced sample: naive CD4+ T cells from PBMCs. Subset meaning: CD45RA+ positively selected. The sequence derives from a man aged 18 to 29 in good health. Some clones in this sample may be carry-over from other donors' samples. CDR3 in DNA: TGTGCCAGCAGCATTGACAGGGCGGCCACTGAAGCTTTCTTT. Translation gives CASSIDRAATEAFF.